This T cell receptor (beta chain) was retrieved from a study of blood T cell repertoires in COVID-19. As for the study in general: The study drew acute and convalescent COVID-19 samples from the United States, Italy and Spain. From T cells, B-cell-depleted T cells, or PBMCs came the material, which was cDNA or gDNA.

Original data processing: Counts of nucleated cells, estimated from reference gene primer amplification, were obtained. Profiled with immunoSEQ multiplex PCR; TCRdb holds only in-frame clones, not every one. For V, J and clone size, that table is used; D and trimming come from the DNA. The table lists about 150,000 clones, 75% to 90% of them singletons. This TCR derives from a woman aged 40 to 49 with acute or convalescent COVID-19. Sample: peripheral blood.

CDR3 coding DNA: TGTGCCAGCAGTGAACAAGGGCCAGGGCTCTACGAGCAGTACTTC. Its translation: CASSEQGPGLYEQYF. The chain joins TRBV6-1 to TRBJ2-7, with D perhaps matching TRBD1 (5 bases). Trimming left V 2 bases short and J 3 bases short, with 14 bases between. CDR1 and CDR2 (germline): MNHNS, SASEGT. The CDR3 length is 15 residues.